A single TCR beta chain is shown here with its context. The entry originates in a study of human T cells and chemical hapten exposure. Time point denoted: pre-sensitization, week 0. Treatment reported: therapeutic diphenylcyclopropenone sensitization with weekly scalp DPC. From the RACE reads, TCRdb called clonotypes with MiXCR, one entry per CDR3 protein. The sample comprises about 80,000 distinct CDR3 sequences, 11% to 15% of which are singletons, and about 4.9% rests with the top ten. V gave up 1 base and J gave up 1 base, with 11 bases separating them. This CDR3 is built from 15 residues. Germline loops: CDR1 SGHRS, CDR2 YFSETQ.

This sequence joins TRBV5-1 and TRBJ2-5; D may be TRBD1 (7 bases). The receptor's source is a woman aged 45 to 65 with alopecia areata. Some clones in this sample may be carry-over from other donors' samples. Source: whole blood, taken in connection with sensitization to the hapten diphenylcyclopropenone (DPC). CDR3 amino acids: CASSLWRGRQETQYF. The CDR3 DNA is TGCGCCAGCAGCTTGTGGAGGGGGCGCCAAGAGACCCAGTACTTC.